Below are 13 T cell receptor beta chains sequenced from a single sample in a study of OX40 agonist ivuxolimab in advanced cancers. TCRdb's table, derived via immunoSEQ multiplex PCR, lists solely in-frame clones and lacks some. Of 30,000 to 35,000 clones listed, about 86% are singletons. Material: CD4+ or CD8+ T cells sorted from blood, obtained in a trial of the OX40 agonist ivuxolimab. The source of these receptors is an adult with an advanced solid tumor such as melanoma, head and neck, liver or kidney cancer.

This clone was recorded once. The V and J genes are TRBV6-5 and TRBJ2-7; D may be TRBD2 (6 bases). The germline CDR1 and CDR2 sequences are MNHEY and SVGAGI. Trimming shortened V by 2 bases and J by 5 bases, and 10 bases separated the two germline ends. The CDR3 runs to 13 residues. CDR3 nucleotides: TGTGCCAGCAGTTACGGGGGGAGCAACGAGCAGTACTTC. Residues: CASSYGGSNEQYF.

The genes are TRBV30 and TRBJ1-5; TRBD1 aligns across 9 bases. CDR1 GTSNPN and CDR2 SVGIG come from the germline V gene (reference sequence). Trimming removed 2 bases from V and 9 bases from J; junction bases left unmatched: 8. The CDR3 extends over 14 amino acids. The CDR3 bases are TGTGCCTGGAGTACAGGACAGGGGCCTGCGCCCCAGCATTTT. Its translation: CAWSTGQGPAPQHF.

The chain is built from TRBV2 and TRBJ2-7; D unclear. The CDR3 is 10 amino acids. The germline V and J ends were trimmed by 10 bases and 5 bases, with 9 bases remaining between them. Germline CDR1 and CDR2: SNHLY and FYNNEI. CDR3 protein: CATRHNEQYF. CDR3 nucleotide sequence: TGTGCCACCCGGCACAACGAGCAGTACTTC.

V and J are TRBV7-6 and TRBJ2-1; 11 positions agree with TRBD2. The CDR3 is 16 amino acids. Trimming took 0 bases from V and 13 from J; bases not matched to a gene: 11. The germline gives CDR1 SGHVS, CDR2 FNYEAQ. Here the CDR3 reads CASSLAPTSGRAAQFF. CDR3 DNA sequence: TGTGCCAGCAGCTTAGCTCCAACTAGCGGGAGAGCGGCTCAGTTCTTC. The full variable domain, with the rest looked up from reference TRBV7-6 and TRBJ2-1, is GAGVSQSPRYKVTKRGQDVALRCDPISGHVSLYWYRQALGQGPEFLTYFNYEAQQDKSGLPNDRFSAERPEGSISTLTIQRTEQRDSAMYRCASSLAPTSGRAAQFFGPGTRLTVL.

CDR3 bases: TGCGCCAGCAGCCTCCAGACAGGCTACTCTGGAAACACCATATATTTT. It encodes CASSLQTGYSGNTIYF. V and J are TRBV4-1 and TRBJ1-3; TRBD1 is a possible D gene (6 bases). Between the trimmed V and J ends, which lost 4 bases and 0 bases, there was a span of 13 bases. From germline, CDR1 is MGHRA and CDR2 YSYEKL. This CDR3 is built from 16 residues.

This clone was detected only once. The CDR3 nucleotides are TGTGCCAGCACCGCCGGGGGTGAGCAGTACTTC. Translation gives CASTAGGEQYF. The J gene is TRBJ2-7, the V gene TRBV2; perhaps TRBD2 as D (6 bases). This CDR3 is 11 amino acids long. The germline V and J ends were trimmed by 7 bases and 7 bases, with 11 bases remaining between them. The germline V gene encodes CDR1 SNHLY and CDR2 FYNNEI.

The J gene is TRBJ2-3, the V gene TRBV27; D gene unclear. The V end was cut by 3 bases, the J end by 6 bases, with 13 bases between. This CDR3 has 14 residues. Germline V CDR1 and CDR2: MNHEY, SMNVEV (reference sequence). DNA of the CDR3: TGTGCCAGCAGTTTCGGAGACCTGAGGGATACGCAGTATTTT. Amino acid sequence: CASSFGDLRDTQYF.

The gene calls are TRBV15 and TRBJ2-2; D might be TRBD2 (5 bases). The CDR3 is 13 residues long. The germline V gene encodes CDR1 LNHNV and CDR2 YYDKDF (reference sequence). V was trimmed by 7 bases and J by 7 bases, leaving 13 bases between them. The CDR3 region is CATMRGSVGELFF. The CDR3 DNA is TGTGCCACCATGAGAGGGTCGGTCGGGGAGCTGTTTTTT.

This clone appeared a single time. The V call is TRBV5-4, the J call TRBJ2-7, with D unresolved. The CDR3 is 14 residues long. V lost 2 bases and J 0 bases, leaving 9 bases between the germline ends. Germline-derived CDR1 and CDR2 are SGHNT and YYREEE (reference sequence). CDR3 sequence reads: CASSFLPSSYEQYF. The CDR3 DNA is TGTGCCAGCAGCTTCCTTCCCAGCTCCTACGAGCAGTACTTC. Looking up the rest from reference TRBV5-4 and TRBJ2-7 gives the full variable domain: ETGVTQSPTHLIKTRGQQVTLRCSSQSGHNTVSWYQQALGQGPQFIFQYYREEENGRGNFPPRFSGLQFPNYSSELNVNALELDDSALYLCASSFLPSSYEQYFGPGTRLTVT.

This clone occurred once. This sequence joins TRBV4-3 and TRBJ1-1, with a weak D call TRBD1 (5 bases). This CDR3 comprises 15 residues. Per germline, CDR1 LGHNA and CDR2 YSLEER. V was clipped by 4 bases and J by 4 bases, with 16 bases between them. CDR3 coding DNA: TGCGCCAGCAGCCTGTTTCTACAGGTTGGCACTGAAGCTTTCTTT. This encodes CASSLFLQVGTEAFF.

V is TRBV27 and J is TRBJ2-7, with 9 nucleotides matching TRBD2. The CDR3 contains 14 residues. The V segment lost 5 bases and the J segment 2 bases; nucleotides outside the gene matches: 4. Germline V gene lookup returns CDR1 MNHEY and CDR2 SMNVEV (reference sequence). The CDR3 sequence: CASSPSGVTYEQYF. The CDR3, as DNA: TGTGCCAGCAGTCCTAGCGGGGTAACCTACGAGCAGTACTTC.

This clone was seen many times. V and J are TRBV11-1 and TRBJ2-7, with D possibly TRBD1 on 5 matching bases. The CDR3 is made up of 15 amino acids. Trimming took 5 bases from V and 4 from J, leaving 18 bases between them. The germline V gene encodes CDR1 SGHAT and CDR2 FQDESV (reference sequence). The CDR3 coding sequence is TGTGCCAGCAGCACCAGGGATACCGGACAATACGAGCAGTACTTC. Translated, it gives CASSTRDTGQYEQYF.

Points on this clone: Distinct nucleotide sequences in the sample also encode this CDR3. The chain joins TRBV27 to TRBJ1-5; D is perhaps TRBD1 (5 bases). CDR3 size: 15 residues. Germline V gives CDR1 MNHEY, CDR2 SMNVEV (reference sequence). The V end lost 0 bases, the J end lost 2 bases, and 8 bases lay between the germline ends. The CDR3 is CASSLSRRGNQPQHF. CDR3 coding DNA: TGTGCCAGCAGTTTATCCCGCAGGGGCAATCAGCCCCAGCATTTT.